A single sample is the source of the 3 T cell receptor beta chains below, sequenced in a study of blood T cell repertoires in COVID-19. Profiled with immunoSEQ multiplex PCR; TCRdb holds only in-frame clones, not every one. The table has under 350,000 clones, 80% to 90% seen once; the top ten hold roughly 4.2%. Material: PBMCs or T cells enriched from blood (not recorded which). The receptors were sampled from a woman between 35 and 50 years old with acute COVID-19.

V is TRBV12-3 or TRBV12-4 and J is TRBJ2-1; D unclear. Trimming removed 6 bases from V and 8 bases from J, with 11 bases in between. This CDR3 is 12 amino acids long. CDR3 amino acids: CASSPTSDEQFF. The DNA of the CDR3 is TGTGCCAGCAGCCCGACTTCGGATGAGCAGTTCTTC.

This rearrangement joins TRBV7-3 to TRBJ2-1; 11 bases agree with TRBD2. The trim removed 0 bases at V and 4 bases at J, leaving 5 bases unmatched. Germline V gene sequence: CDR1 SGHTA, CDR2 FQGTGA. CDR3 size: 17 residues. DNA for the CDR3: TGTGCCAGCAGCTTAACTGGGGGACTAGCGGAGTACAATGAGCAGTTCTTC. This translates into CASSLTGGLAEYNEQFF. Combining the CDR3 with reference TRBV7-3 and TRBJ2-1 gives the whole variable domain GAGVSQTPSNKVTEKGKYVELRCDPISGHTALYWYRQSLGQGPEFLIYFQGTGAADDSGLPNDRFFAVRPEGSVSTLKIQRTERGDSAVYLCASSLTGGLAEYNEQFFGPGTRLTVL.

CDR3 sequence reads: CASSPRSGDRVLSGYTF. Here the CDR3 DNA reads TGTGCCAGCAGCCCCCGGTCCGGGGACAGGGTTCTTTCGGGCTACACCTTC. The J gene is TRBJ1-2, the V gene TRBV4-2, with 9 bases matching TRBD1. The V segment lost 4 bases and the J segment 8 bases; nucleotides outside the gene matches: 17. Germline CDR1 reads LGHNA; CDR2 reads YNFKEQ. The CDR3 extends over 17 amino acids.